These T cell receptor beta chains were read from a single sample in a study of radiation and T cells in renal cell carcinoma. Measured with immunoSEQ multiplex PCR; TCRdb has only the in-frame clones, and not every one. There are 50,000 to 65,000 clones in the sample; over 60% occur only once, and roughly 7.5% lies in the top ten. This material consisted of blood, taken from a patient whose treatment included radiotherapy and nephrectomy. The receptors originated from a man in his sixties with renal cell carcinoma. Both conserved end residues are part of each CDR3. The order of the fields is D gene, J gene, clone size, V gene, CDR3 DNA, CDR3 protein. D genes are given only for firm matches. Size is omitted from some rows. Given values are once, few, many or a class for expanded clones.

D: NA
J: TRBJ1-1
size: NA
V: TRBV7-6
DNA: TGTGCCAGCAGTAGCCACCGGGACACCGCTTCCTCACGCACTGAAGCTTTCTTT
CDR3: CASSSHRDTASSRTEAFF

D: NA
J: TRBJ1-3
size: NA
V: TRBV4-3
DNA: TGCGCCAGCAGCCAAGGGATCGTGTACGGAAACACCATATATTTT
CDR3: CASSQGIVYGNTIYF

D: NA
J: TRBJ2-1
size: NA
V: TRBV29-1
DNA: TGCAGCGTTGATAGGTTGGGCGAAATAGCAAGACTCAACAATGAGCAGTTCTTC
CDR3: CSVDRLGEIARLNNEQFF

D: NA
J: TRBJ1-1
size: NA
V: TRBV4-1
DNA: TGCGCCAGCAGCCAAGATTTTGTCAGTATGAACACTGAAGCTTTCTTT
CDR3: CASSQDFVSMNTEAFF

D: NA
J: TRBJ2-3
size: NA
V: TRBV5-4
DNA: TGTGCCAGCAGCTTGTTTGCGGCTAAAGGCCCAGATACGCAGTATTTT
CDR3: CASSLFAAKGPDTQYF

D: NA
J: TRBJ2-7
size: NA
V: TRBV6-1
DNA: TGTGCCAGCAGTGAAGCGCTGGAATACGAGCAGTACTTC
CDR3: CASSEALEYEQYF

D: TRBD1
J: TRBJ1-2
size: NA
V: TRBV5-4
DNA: TGTGCCAGCAGTCCGGACAGGGGTAGCTATGGCTACACCTTC
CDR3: CASSPDRGSYGYTF

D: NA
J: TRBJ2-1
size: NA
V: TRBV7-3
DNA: TGTGCCAGCAGTCTCTACGGGTCCTACAATGAGCAGTTCTTC
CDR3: CASSLYGSYNEQFF

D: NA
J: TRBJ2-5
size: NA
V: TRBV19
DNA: TGTGCCAGTAGTATCTCAGGTGGGGCAGAACAAGAGACCCAGTACTTC
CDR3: CASSISGGAEQETQYF

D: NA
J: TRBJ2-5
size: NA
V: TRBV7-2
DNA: TGTGCCAGCAGCTTAGTCCCGGCAGGGTACCAAGAGACCCAGTACTTC
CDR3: CASSLVPAGYQETQYF

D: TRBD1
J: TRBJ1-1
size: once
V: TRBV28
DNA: TGTGCCAGCAGTAACTCGGGACAGGGGATCTTCCAAGCTTTCTTT
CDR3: CASSNSGQGIFQAFF

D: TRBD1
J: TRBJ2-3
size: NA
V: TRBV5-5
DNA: TGTGCCAGCAGCTTGGGGACAGGGTTGGAGAACACAGATACGCAGTATTTT
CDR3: CASSLGTGLENTDTQYF

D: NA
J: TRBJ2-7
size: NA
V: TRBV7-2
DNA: TGTGCCAGCAGCTTAGCGGGTCAGTCTAGCGAGCAGTACTTC
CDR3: CASSLAGQSSEQYF

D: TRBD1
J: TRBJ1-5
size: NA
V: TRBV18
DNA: TGTGCCAGCTCACCAATAGGACAGGGCGATCAGCCCCAGCATTTT
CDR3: CASSPIGQGDQPQHF

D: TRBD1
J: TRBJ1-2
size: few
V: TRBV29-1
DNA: TGCAGCGGGGGACAGGCCGACTATGGCTACACCTTC
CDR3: CSGGQADYGYTF

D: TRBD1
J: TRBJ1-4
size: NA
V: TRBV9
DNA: TGTGCCAGCAGCTCCCGGACAGGGGAGGGGCGTGAAAAACTGTTTTTT
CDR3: CASSSRTGEGREKLFF

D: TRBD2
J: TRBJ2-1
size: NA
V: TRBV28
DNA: TGTGCCAGCAGTAGCGGGAGGGCCGTCAATGAGCAGTTCTTC
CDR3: CASSSGRAVNEQFF

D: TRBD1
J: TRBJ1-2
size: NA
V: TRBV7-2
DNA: TGTGCCAGCAGCTCACCGACAGGGGCTAACTATGGCTACACCTTC
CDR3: CASSSPTGANYGYTF

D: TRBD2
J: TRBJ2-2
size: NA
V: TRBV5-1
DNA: TGCGCCAGCAGCTTCCGCGGGAGGGCTGATACCGGGGAGCTGTTTTTT
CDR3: CASSFRGRADTGELFF

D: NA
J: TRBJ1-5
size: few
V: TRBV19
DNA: TGTGCCAGTAGTCCGCGCGAGGGCCAGCCCCAGCATTTT
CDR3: CASSPREGQPQHF

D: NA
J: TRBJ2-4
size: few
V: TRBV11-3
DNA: TGTGCCAGCAGCTCCTCGATAGGACGTCACAAAAACATTCAGTACTTC
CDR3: CASSSSIGRHKNIQYF

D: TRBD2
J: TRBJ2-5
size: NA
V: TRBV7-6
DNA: TGTGCCAGCAGCCGGGGGACTAGCGCAGAGACCCAGTACTTC
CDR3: CASSRGTSAETQYF

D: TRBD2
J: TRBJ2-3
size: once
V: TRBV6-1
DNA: TGTGCCAGCAGTCCCCTCGGACTAGAAACAGATACGCAGTATTTT
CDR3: CASSPLGLETDTQYF

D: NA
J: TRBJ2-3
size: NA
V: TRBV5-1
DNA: TGCGCCAGCAGCTTGGAAGGGACACGGGGGGATACGCAGTATTTT
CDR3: CASSLEGTRGDTQYF

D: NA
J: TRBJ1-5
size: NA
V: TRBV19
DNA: TGTGCCAGCCAACGGAGGGAGGAGCATCAGCCCCAGCATTTT
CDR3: CASQRREEHQPQHF

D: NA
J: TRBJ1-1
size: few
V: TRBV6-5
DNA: TGTGCCAGCTCTGACACCAAAAGTGAAGCTTTCTTT
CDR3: CASSDTKSEAFF

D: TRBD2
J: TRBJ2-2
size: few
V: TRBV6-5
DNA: TGTGCCAGCAGCCAGCGGGGGGGGAACACCGGGGAGCTGTTTTTT
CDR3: CASSQRGGNTGELFF

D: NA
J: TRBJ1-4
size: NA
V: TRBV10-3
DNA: TGTGCCATCAGTGAGTCGGTCAGGGAAGAAGGGAATGAAAAACTGTTTTTT
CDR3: CAISESVREEGNEKLFF

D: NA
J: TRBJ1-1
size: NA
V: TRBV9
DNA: TGTGCCAGCAGCTCCGGGGGCAGGGACACTGAAGCTTTCTTT
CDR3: CASSSGGRDTEAFF

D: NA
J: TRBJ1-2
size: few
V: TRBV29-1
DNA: TGCAGCGCCGCAATGGGCAGTTATGGCTACACCTTC
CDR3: CSAAMGSYGYTF

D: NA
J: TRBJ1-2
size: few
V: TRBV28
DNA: TGTGCCAGCAGTTCCTACCGGGGGGGTCGGGATGGCTACACCTTC
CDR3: CASSSYRGGRDGYTF

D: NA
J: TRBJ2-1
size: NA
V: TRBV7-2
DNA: TGTGCCAGCAGCGTCTACAATGAGCAGTTCTTC
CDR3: CASSVYNEQFF

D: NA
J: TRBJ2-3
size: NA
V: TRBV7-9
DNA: TGTGCCAGCTACAGCACAGATACGCAGTATTTT
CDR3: CASYSTDTQYF

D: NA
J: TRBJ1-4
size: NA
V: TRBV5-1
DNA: TGCGCCAGCAGCTTGGGGCTTTTGTTATCTAATGAAAAACTGTTTTTT
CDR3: CASSLGLLLSNEKLFF

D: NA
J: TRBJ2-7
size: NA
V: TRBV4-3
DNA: TGCGCCAGCAGCCAAGATTTACAGGGCGTTAGGGAGCAGTACTTC
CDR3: CASSQDLQGVREQYF

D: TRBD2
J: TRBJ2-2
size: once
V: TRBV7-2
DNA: TGTGCCAGCAGCTTAGGGGGGACTAGCGGGGACACCGGGGAGCTGTTTTTT
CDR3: CASSLGGTSGDTGELFF

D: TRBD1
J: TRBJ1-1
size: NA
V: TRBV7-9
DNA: TGTGCCAGCAGCTTACAGGGGGGCACTGAAGCTTTCTTT
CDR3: CASSLQGGTEAFF

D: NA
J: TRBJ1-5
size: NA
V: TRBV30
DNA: TGTGCCTGGAGTGTACATGGGGAGGGGCCCCAGCATTTT
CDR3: CAWSVHGEGPQHF

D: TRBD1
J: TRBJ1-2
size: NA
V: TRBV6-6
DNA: TGTGCCAGCAGGCTCAGGGGGCCCGATGGCTACACCTTC
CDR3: CASRLRGPDGYTF

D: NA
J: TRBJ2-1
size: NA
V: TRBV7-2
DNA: TGTGCCAGCAGCTTAATGCGGGACAATGAGCAGTTCTTC
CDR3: CASSLMRDNEQFF

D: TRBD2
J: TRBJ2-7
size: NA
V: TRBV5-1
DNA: TGCGCCAGCAGCGACCGGGACTATGGGTACGAGCAGTACTTC
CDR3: CASSDRDYGYEQYF

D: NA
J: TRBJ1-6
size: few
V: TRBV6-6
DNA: TGTGCCAGCAGCAGGAATAATTCACCCCTCCACTTT
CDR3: CASSRNNSPLHF

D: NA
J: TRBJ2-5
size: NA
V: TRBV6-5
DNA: TGTGCCAGCAGTTACTCGGGGCAGATACAAGAGACCCAGTACTTC
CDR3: CASSYSGQIQETQYF

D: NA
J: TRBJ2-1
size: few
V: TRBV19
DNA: TGTGCCAGTAGACGCGGACAAGGTAACAATGAGCAGTTCTTC
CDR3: CASRRGQGNNEQFF

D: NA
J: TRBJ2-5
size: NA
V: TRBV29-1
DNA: TGCAGCGTTGGGGGGGAAGAGACCCAGTACTTC
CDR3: CSVGGEETQYF

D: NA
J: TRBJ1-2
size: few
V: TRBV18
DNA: TGTGCCAGCTCACCACCGGTAACAGGAGGTATTGGCTACACCTTC
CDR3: CASSPPVTGGIGYTF

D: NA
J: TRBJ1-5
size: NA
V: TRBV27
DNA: TGTGCCAGCAGTAGAGGGAGGGACAATCAGCCCCAGCATTTT
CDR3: CASSRGRDNQPQHF

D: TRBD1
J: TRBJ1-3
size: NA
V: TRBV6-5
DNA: TGTGCCAGCAGCCTGGACAGGGGGACTGGAAACACCATATATTTT
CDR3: CASSLDRGTGNTIYF

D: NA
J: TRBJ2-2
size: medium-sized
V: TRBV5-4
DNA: TGTGCCAGCAGCTTGACTCTAACCGGGGAGCTGTTTTTT
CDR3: CASSLTLTGELFF

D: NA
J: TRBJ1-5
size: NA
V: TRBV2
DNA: TGTGCCAGCACCCCCCAGGAACATCAGCCCCAGCATTTT
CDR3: CASTPQEHQPQHF

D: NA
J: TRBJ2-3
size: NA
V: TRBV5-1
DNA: TGCGCCAGCAGCTTCAGCACAGATACGCAGTATTTT
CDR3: CASSFSTDTQYF

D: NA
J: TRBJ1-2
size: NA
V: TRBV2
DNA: TGTGCCAGCGTGGGCCGCAGATATGGCTACACCTTC
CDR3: CASVGRRYGYTF

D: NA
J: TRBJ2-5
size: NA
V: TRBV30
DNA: TGTGCCTGGAGCTTGGGCGGTCGCGAGACCCAGTACTTC
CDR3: CAWSLGGRETQYF

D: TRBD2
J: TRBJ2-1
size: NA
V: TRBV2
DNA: TGTGCCAGCAGGGGGACTAGCGGGGGGCTGTACAATGAGCAGTTCTTC
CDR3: CASRGTSGGLYNEQFF

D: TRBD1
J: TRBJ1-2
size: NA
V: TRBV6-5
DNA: TGTGCCAGCAGTGAGGGGGCAGGAGGCTACACCTTC
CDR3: CASSEGAGGYTF

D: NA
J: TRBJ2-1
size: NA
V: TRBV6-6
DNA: TGTGCCACTAACGGGGGGACAATAAAGAATGAGCAGTTCTTC
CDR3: CATNGGTIKNEQFF

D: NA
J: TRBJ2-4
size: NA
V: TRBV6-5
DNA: TGTGCCAGCAGATCGAGAGGAGCCAAAAACATTCAGTACTTC
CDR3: CASRSRGAKNIQYF

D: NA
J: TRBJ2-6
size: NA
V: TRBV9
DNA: TGTGCCAGCAGCACCACATCAGGGTCTGGGGCCAACGTCCTGACTTTC
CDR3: CASSTTSGSGANVLTF